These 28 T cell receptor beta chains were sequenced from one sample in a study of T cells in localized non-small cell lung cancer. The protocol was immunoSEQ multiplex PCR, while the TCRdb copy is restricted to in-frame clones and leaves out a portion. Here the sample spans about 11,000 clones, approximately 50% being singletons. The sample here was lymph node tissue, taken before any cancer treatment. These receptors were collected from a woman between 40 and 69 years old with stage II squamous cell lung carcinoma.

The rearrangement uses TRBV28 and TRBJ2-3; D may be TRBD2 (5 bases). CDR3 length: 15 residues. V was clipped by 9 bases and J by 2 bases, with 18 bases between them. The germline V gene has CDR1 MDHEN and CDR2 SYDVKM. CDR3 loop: CASGRLLDFTDTQYF. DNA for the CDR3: TGTGCCAGTGGTAGGTTATTGGACTTCACAGATACGCAGTATTTT.

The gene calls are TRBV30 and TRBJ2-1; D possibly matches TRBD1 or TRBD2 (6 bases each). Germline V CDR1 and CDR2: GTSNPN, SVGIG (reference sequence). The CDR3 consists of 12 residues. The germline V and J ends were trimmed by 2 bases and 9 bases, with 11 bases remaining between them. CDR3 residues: CAWSSGGSEQFF. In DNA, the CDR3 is TGTGCCTGGAGTTCCGGGGGCTCTGAGCAGTTCTTC.

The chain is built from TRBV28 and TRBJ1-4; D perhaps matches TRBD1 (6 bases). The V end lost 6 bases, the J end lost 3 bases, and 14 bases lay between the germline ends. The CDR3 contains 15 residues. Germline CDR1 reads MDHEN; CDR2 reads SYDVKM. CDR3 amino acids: CASSRGFGANEKLFF. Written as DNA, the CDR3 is TGTGCCAGCAGCAGGGGTTTTGGGGCTAATGAAAAACTGTTTTTT. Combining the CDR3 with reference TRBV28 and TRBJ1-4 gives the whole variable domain DVKVTQSSRYLVKRTGEKVFLECVQDMDHENMFWYRQDPGLGLRLIYFSYDVKMKEKGDIPEGYSVSREKKERFSLILESASTNQTSMYLCASSRGFGANEKLFFGSGTQLSVL.

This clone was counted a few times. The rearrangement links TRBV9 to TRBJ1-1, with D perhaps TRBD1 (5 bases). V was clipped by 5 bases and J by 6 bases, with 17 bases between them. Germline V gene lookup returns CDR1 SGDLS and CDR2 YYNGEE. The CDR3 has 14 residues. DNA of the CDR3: TGTGCCAGCAGTCGGGACCCCGGGAGCGCTGAAGCTTTCTTT. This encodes CASSRDPGSAEAFF. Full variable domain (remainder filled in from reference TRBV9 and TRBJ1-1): DSGVTQTPKHLITATGQRVTLRCSPRSGDLSVYWYQQSLDQGLQFLIQYYNGEERAKGNILERFSAQQFPDLHSELNLSSLELGDSALYFCASSRDPGSAEAFFGQGTRLTVV.

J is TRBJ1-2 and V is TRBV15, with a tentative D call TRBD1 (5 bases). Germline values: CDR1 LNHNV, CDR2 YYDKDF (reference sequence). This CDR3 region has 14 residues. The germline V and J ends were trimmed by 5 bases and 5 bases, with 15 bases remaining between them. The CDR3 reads CATSPRQTGYGYTF. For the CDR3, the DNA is TGTGCCACCAGCCCCAGACAGACGGGGTATGGCTACACCTTC.

For the CDR3, the DNA is TGTGCCTGGAGATCCCAGACTGGGGCCAACGTCCTGACTTTC. Residues: CAWRSQTGANVLTF. The chain recombines TRBV30 with TRBJ2-6; no reliable D call. This CDR3 region has 14 residues. The V end was cut by 3 bases, the J end by 2 bases, with 8 bases between. Germline lookup yields CDR1 GTSNPN and CDR2 SVGIG (reference sequence).

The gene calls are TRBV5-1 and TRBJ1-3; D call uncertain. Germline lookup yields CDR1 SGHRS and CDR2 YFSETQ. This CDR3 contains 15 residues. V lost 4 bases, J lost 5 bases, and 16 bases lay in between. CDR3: CASSPEKGGRNTIYF. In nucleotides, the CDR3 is TGCGCCAGCAGCCCAGAAAAGGGTGGGCGAAACACCATATATTTT.

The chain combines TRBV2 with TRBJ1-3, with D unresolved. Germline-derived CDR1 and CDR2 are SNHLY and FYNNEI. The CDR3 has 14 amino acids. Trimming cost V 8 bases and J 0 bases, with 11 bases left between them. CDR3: CASLGLSSGNTIYF. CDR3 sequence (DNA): TGTGCCAGCCTTGGGTTGAGCTCTGGAAACACCATATATTTT.

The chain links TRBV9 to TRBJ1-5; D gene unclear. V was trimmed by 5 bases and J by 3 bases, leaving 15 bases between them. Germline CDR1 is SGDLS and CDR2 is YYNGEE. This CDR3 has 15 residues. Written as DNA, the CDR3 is TGTGCCAGCAGTGATAGGTCCAGCCCCAATCAGCCCCAGCATTTT. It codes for CASSDRSSPNQPQHF.

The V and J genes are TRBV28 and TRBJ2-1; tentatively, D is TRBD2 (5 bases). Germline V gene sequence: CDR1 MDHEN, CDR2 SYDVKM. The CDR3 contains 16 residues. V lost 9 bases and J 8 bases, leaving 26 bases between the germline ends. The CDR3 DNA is TGTGCCAGTTTTCCCCGAGGGCCAGGCTGGGCCGATGAGCAGTTCTTC. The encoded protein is CASFPRGPGWADEQFF.

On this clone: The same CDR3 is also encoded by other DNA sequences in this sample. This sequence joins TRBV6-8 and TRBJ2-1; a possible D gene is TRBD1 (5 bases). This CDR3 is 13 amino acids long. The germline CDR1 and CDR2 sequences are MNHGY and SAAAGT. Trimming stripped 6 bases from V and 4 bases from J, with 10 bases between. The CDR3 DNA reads TGTGCCAGCAGCCGAGACAGTTACAATGAGCAGTTCTTC. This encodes CASSRDSYNEQFF.

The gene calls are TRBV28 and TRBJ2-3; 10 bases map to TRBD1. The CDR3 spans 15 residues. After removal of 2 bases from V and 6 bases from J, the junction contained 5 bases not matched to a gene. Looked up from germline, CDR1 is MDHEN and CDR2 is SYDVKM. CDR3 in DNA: TGTGCCAGCAGTTTAGCCGGGACAGGGGCCGATACGCAGTATTTT. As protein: CASSLAGTGADTQYF.

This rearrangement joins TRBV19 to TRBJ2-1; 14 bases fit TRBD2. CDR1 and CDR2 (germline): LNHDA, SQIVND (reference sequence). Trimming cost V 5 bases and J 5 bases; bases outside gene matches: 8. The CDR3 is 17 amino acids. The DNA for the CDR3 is TGTGCCAGTAGTGCGGGACTAGCGGGAGTATCCCACAATGAGCAGTTCTTC. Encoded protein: CASSAGLAGVSHNEQFF.

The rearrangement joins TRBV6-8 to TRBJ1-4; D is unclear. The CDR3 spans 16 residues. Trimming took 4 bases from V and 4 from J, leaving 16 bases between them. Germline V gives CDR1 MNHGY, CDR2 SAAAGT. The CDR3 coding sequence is TGTGCCAGCAGTTCGGGAACGGGCGGCCTTAATGAAAAACTGTTTTTT. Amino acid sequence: CASSSGTGGLNEKLFF.

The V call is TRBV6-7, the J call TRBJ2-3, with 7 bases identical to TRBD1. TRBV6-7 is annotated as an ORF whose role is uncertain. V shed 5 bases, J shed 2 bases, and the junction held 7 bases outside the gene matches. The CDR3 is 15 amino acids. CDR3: CASSQTGAITDTQYF. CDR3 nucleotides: TGTGCCAGCAGTCAAACAGGGGCAATCACAGATACGCAGTATTTT.

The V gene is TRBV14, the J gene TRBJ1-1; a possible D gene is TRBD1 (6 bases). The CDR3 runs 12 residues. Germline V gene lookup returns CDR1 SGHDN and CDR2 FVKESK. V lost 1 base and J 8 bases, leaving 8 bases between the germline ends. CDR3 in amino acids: CASSQAQGEAFF. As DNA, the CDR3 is TGTGCCAGCAGCCAAGCGCAGGGGGAAGCTTTCTTT.

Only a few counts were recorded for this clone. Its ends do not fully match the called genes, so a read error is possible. In DNA form, the CDR3 reads TGTGTCAGCAGTTCACCCAGGGGGGACTCAAACTATGGCTACACCTTC. Protein sequence: CVSSSPRGDSNYGYTF. The chain carries TRBV6-8 and TRBJ1-2, with 7 bases matching TRBD1. This CDR3 has 16 residues. Germline assignment: CDR1 MNHGY and CDR2 SAAAGT.

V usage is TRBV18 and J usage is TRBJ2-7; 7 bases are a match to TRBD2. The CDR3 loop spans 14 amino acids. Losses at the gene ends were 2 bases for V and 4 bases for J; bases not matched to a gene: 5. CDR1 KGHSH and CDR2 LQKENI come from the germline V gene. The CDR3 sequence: CASSPETSRYEQYF. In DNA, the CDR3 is TGTGCCAGCTCACCAGAGACTAGCCGTTACGAGCAGTACTTC.

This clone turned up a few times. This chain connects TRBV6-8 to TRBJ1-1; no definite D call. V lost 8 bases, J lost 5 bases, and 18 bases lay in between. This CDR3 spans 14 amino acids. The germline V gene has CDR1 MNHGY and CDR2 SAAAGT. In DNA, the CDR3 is TGTGCCAGCCCCGAGGGAGGGAGATGGACTGAAGCTTTCTTT. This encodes CASPEGGRWTEAFF.

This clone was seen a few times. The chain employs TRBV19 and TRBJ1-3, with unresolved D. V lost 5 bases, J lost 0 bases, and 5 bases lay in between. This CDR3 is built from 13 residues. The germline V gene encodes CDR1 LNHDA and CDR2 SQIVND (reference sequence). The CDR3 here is CASSFSSGNTIYF. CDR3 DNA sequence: TGTGCCAGTAGTTTCAGCTCTGGAAACACCATATATTTT.

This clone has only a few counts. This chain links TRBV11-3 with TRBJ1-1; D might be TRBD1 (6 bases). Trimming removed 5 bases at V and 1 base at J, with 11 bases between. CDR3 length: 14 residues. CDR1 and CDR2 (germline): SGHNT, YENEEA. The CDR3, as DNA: TGTGCCAGCAGCCGTCGGGGGGCGAACACTGAAGCTTTCTTT. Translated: CASSRRGANTEAFF.

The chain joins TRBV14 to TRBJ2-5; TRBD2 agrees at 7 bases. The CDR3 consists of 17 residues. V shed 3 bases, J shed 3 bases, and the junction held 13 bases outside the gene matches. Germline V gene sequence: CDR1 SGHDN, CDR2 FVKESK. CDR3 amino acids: CASSHPWGGRKEETQYF. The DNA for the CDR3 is TGTGCCAGCAGCCACCCCTGGGGAGGGCGGAAGGAAGAGACCCAGTACTTC.

In DNA form, the CDR3 reads TGTGCCAGCTCACCATCGGGACCTACGGGACAGTCTGGGTCGCAGTACTTC. It specifies CASSPSGPTGQSGSQYF. The rearrangement uses TRBV18 and TRBJ2-7, with 7 bases fitting TRBD1. With 2 bases clipped from V and 9 bases from J, the junction kept 19 bases outside the gene matches. CDR1 and CDR2 from the germline V gene are KGHSH and LQKENI. The CDR3 has 17 amino acids.

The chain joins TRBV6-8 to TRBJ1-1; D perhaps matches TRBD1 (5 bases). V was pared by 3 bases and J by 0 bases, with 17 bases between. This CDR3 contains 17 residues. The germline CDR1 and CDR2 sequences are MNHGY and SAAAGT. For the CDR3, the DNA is TGTGCCAGCAGTTATAAAGCGACAGCCTCATTGAACACTGAAGCTTTCTTT. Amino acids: CASSYKATASLNTEAFF.

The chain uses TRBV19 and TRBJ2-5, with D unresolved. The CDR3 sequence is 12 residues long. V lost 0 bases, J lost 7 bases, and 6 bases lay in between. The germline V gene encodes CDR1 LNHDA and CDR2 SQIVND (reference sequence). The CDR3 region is CASSIDPWTQYF. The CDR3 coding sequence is TGTGCCAGTAGTATAGATCCGTGGACCCAGTACTTC.

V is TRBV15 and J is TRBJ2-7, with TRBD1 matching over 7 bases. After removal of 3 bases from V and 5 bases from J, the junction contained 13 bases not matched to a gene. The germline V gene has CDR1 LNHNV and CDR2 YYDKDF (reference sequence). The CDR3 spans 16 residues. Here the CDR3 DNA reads TGTGCCACCAGCAGGGATCCGGGACAGTTCAACCACGAGCAGTACTTC. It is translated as CATSRDPGQFNHEQYF.

The CDR3 spells CATSRENGILLTGELFF. The CDR3 DNA follows: TGTGCCACCAGCAGAGAAAACGGGATATTATTGACCGGGGAGCTGTTTTTT. This chain uses TRBV15 with TRBJ2-2, with D perhaps TRBD2 (5 bases). Germline CDR1 and CDR2: LNHNV and YYDKDF (reference sequence). V lost 0 bases and J 5 bases, leaving 16 bases between the germline ends. There are 17 residues in the CDR3.

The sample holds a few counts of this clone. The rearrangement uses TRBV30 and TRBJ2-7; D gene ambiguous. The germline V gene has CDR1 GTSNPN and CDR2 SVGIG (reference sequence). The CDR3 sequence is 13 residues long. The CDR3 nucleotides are TGTGCTGTTCTCCTGGGTCCCTCCTACGAGCAGTACTTC. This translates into CAVLLGPSYEQYF.